This record covers a single TCR beta chain. The antigen is unknown. This sample was included in a study of beta chain features in type 1 diabetes. Regarding the study as a whole: Junctions at VDJ sites from type 1 diabetes patients had fewer insertions and more deletions.

The V end was cut by 6 bases, the J end by 7 bases, with 20 bases between. The CDR3 contains 15 residues. Germline loops: CDR1 MDHEN, CDR2 SYDVKM. Sequenced material consisted of expressed TCRB transcripts (all of the isolated RNA was reverse transcribed). The table came from immunoSEQ multiplex PCR; TCRdb's copy has only in-frame clones and leaves some out. Of under 900,000 clones listed, around a sixth are singletons. The sample taken for sequencing was naive CD4+ T cells from blood. The receptor comes from a woman between 18 and 29 years old in good health. This chain connects TRBV28 to TRBJ2-3; D may be TRBD1 (5 bases). CDR3 DNA sequence: TGTGCCAGCAGCCCTACGATAGGGGTCACCAATACGCAGTATTTT. Translated: CASSPTIGVTNTQYF.